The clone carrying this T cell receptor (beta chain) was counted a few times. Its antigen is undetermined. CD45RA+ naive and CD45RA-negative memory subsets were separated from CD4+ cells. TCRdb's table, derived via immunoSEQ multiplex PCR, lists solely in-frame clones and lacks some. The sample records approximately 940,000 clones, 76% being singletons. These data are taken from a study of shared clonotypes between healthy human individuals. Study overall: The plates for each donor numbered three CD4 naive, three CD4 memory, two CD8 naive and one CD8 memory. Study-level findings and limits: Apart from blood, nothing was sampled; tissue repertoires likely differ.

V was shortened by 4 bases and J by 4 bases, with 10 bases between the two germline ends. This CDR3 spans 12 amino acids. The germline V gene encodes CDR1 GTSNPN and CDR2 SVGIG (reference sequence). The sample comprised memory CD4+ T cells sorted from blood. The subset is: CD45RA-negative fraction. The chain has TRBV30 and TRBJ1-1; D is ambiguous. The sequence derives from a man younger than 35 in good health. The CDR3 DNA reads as TGTGCCTGGAAGATGGATAGCACTGAAGCTTTCTTT. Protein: CAWKMDSTEAFF.